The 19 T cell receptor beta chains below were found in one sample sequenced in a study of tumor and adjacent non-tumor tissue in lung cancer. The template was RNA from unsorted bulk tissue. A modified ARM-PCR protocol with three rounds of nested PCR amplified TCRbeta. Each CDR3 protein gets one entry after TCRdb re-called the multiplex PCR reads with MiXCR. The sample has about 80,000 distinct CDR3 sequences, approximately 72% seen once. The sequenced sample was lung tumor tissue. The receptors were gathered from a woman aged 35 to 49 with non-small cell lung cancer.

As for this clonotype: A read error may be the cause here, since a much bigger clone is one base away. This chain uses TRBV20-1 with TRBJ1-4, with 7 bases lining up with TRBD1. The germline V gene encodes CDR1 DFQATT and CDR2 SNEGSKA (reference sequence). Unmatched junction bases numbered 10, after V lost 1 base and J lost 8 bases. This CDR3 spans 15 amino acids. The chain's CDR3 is CSARAFGTAVEKLFF. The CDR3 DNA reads TGCAGTGCTAGAGCCTTCGGGACAGCAGTAGAAAAACTGTTTTTT.

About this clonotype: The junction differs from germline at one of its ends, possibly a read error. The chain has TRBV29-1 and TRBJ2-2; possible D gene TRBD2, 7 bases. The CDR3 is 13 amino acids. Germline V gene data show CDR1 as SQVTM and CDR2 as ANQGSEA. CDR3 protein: CSVRSGMEGELLF. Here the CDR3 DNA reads TGCAGCGTCCGCAGCGGGATGGAGGGGGAGCTGCTTTTT.

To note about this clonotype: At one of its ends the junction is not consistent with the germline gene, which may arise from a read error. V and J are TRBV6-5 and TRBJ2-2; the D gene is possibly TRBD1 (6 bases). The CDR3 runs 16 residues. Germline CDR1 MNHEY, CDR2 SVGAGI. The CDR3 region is CDSSYLGQVNTRELFF. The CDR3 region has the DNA TGTGACAGCAGTTACCTGGGACAAGTGAACACCCGGGAGCTGTTTTTT.

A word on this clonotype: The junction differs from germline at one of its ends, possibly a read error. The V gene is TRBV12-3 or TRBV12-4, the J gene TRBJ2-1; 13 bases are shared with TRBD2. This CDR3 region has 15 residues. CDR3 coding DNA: TGCGCCAGCAGCCCTACTAGCGGGAGGGCCAGGGAGCACTTCTTC. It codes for CASSPTSGRAREHFF.

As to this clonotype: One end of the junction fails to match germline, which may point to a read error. CDR3 nucleotide sequence: TGTACCAGCGGCCTGGAGTGTGGTAGCAATCAGCCCCAGCATTTT. Translating it yields CTSGLECGSNQPQHF. The chain joins TRBV12-3 or TRBV12-4 to TRBJ1-5, with D unresolved. The length of the CDR3 is 15 residues.

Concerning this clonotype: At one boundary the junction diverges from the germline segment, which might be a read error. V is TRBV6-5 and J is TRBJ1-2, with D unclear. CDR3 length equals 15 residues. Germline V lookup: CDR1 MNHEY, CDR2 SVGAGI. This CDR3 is CANSYTPWGSGGYTF. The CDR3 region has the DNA TGTGCCAACAGTTACACCCCCTGGGGTTCCGGCGGCTACACCTTC.

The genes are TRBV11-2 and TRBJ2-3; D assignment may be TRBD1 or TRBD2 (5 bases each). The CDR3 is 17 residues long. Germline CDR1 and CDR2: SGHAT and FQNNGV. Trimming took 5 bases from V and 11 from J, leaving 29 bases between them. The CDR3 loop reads CASSRLIGAGSTNMQYF. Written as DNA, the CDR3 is TGTGCCAGCAGCCGCCTTATAGGGGCGGGTTCCACAAATATGCAGTATTTT.

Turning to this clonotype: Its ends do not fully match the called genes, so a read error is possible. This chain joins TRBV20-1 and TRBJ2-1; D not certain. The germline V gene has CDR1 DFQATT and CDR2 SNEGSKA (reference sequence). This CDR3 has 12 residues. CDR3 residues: CSARSNYNEQLF. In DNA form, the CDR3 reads TGCAGTGCTAGATCAAACTACAATGAACAGCTCTTC.

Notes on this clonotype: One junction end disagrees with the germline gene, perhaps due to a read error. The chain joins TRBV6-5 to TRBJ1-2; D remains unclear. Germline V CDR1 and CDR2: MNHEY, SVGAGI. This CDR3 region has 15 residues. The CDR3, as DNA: TGTGCCAGCAGTTCTGTTTATACATCTAATTATGGTTACACCTTC. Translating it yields CASSSVYTSNYGYTF.

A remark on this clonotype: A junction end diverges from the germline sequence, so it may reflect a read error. The CDR3 is CASSHRDRDNLYSNRPQHF. The CDR3 DNA reads as TGTGCCAGCAGCCATCGGGACAGGGACAATCTATATAGCAATCGGCCCCAGCATTTT. This chain connects TRBV11-2 to TRBJ1-5; 9 positions match TRBD1. CDR1 and CDR2 (germline): SGHAT, FQNNGV. The CDR3 is 19 amino acids.

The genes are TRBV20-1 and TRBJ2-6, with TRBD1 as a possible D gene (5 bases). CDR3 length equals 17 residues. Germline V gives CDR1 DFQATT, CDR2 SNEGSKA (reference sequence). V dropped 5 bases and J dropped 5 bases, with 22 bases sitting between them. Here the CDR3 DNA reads TGCAGTGCTCCGAACAGGCCTGACCTTTGGCGGGCCAACGTCCTGACTTTC. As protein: CSAPNRPDLWRANVLTF.

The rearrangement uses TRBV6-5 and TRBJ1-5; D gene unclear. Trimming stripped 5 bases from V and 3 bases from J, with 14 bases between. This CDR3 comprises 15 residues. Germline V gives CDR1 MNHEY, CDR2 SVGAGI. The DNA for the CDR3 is TGTGCCAGCAGTCCAACAAGGTGGGTCAATCAGCCCCAGCATTTT. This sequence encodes CASSPTRWVNQPQHF.

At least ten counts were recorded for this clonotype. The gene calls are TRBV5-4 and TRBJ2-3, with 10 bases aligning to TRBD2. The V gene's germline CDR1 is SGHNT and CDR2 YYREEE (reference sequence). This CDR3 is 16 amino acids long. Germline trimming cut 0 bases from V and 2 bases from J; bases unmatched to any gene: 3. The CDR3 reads CASSLGLAGNTDTQYF. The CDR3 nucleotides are TGTGCCAGCAGCTTGGGACTAGCGGGTAACACAGATACGCAGTATTTT.

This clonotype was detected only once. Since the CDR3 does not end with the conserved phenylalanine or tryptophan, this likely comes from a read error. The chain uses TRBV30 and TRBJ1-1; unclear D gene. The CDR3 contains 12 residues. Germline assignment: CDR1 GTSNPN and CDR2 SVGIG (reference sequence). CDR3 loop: CAWTPGDTEAFS. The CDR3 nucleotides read TGTGCTTGGACCCCCGGGGACACTGAAGCTTTCTCT.

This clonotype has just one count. The CDR3: CSVVLQRDIDYEQYF. The DNA of the CDR3 is TGCAGCGTTGTGTTACAACGGGACATAGACTACGAGCAGTACTTC. The chain couples TRBV29-1 to TRBJ2-7; a possible D gene is TRBD1 (6 bases). Germline V CDR1 and CDR2: SQVTM, ANQGSEA. The CDR3 extends over 15 amino acids. Trimming shortened V by 4 bases and J by 3 bases, and 19 bases separated the two germline ends.

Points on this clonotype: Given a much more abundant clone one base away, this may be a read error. The CDR3 coding sequence is TGTGCCAGCAGTTTATTTGACCGGGGCCACTATGGCTACACCTTC. Its translation is CASSLFDRGHYGYTF. The rearrangement joins TRBV28 to TRBJ1-2, with D possibly TRBD1 on 5 matching bases. V lost 1 base, J lost 3 bases, and 12 bases lay in between. Germline V lookup: CDR1 MDHEN, CDR2 SYDVKM. The CDR3 consists of 15 residues.

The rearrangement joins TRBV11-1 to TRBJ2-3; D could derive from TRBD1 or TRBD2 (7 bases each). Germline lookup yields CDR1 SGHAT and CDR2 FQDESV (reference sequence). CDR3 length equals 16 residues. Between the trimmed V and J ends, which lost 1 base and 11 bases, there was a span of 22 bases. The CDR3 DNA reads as TGTGCCAGCAGCTTAGTGGGGGGGACAGTCAGAAATATGCAGTATTTT. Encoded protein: CASSLVGGTVRNMQYF.

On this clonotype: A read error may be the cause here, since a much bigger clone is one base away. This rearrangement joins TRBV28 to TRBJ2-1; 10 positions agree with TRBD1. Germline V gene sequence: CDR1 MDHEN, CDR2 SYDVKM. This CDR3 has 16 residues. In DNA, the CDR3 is TGTGCCAGCAGTTTCCCCCGACAGGGGGCCAAGAATGAGCAGCTCTTC. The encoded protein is CASSFPRQGAKNEQLF.

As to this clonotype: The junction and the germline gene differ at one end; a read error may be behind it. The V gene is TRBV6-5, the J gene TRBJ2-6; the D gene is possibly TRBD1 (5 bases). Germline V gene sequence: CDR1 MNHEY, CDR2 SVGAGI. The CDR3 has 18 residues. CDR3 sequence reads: CASSYSLSRGFRANVLIF. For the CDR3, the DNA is TGTGCCAGCAGTTACTCCCTCTCAAGGGGATTCAGGGCCAACGTCCTGATTTTC.